This TCR beta chain was captured by sequencing in a study of T cell changes during pregnancy in multiple sclerosis. The CDR3 sequence is 17 residues long. Germline V gives CDR1 SGDLS, CDR2 YYNGEE. V was clipped by 0 bases and J by 4 bases; unmatched bases: 11. Here immunoSEQ multiplex PCR was the method, and the copy in TCRdb shows in-frame clones only, minus some. The sample lists approximately 50,000 clones, approximately 90% occurring once. The starting material was CD4+ T cells from peripheral blood mononuclear cells, obtained after pregnancy. This chain joins TRBV9 and TRBJ2-3; TRBD2 agrees at 7 bases. The clonotype originates from a female donor with multiple sclerosis, enrolled in a pregnancy study. The CDR3 DNA follows: TGTGCCAGCAGCGTAGTTGCCGGACTAGTCAGTGCAGATACGCAGTATTTT. Translated: CASSVVAGLVSADTQYF.